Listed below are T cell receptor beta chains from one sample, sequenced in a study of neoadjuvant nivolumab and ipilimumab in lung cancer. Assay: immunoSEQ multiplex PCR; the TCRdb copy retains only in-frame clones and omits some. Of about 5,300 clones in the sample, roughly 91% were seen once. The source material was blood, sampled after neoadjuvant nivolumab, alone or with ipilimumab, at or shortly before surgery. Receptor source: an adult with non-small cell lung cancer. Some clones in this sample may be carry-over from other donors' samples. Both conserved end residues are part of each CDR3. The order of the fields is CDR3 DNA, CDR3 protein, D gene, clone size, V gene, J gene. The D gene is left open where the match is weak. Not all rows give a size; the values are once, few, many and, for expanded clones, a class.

CDR3 DNA: TGCAGCGCACGGGGAATAGCGGACTCTGGGGCCAACGTCCTGACTTTC
CDR3 protein: CSARGIADSGANVLTF
D gene: .
clone size: .
V gene: TRBV29-1
J gene: TRBJ2-6

CDR3 DNA: TGCGCCAGCAGTGTAGGGACAGGGGGAACATCGACCTACGAGCAGTACTTC
CDR3 protein: CASSVGTGGTSTYEQYF
D gene: TRBD1
clone size: .
V gene: TRBV10-2
J gene: TRBJ2-7

CDR3 DNA: TGCGCCAGCAGCTTGGCCTCCCTTACAGGGGGGGAGGCACTGAACACTGAAGCTTTCTTT
CDR3 protein: CASSLASLTGGEALNTEAFF
D gene: TRBD1
clone size: .
V gene: TRBV5-1
J gene: TRBJ1-1

CDR3 DNA: TGTGCCAGCAGTGTGTCAGGGAGGTTTCAGCCCCAGCATTTT
CDR3 protein: CASSVSGRFQPQHF
D gene: .
clone size: .
V gene: TRBV2
J gene: TRBJ1-5

CDR3 DNA: TGTGCCAGCAGTTACTCTTGGGTCTCCTCCTACGAGCAGTACTTC
CDR3 protein: CASSYSWVSSYEQYF
D gene: .
clone size: .
V gene: TRBV6-5
J gene: TRBJ2-7

CDR3 DNA: TGCGCCAGCAGCCAAGACGGGGCGGGAGGGCCGATAGATACGCAGTATTTT
CDR3 protein: CASSQDGAGGPIDTQYF
D gene: TRBD2
clone size: .
V gene: TRBV4-1
J gene: TRBJ2-3

CDR3 DNA: TGTGCCAGCAGTCGTACCGGGACGGTCTATGGCTACACCTTC
CDR3 protein: CASSRTGTVYGYTF
D gene: .
clone size: once
V gene: TRBV6-6
J gene: TRBJ1-2

CDR3 DNA: TGTGCCAGCAGTGATTGGTTCGGCGGGAGTGTCAACGAGCAGTACTTC
CDR3 protein: CASSDWFGGSVNEQYF
D gene: TRBD2
clone size: .
V gene: TRBV2
J gene: TRBJ2-7

CDR3 DNA: TGTGCCAGCAGTGAACGACAGGGGGTGGGCACCGGGGAGCTGTTTTTT
CDR3 protein: CASSERQGVGTGELFF
D gene: TRBD1
clone size: .
V gene: TRBV6-1
J gene: TRBJ2-2

CDR3 DNA: TGTGCCAGCAGCCCCCTAATTGGAAACACCATATATTTT
CDR3 protein: CASSPLIGNTIYF
D gene: .
clone size: .
V gene: TRBV11-2
J gene: TRBJ1-3

CDR3 DNA: TGTGCCAGCAGTGAAGTGGGGTCCCCCAGGGGGCACAATGAGCAGTTCTTC
CDR3 protein: CASSEVGSPRGHNEQFF
D gene: TRBD1
clone size: .
V gene: TRBV6-1
J gene: TRBJ2-1

CDR3 DNA: TGTGCCTGGAGTGTTTTCCTTCGACCAGCCTCGATGAACACCGGGGAGCTGTTTTTT
CDR3 protein: CAWSVFLRPASMNTGELFF
D gene: .
clone size: .
V gene: TRBV30
J gene: TRBJ2-2

CDR3 DNA: TGTGCCAGCAGCCGAGGTTCAAAGACCGGGGAGCTGTTTTTT
CDR3 protein: CASSRGSKTGELFF
D gene: .
clone size: .
V gene: TRBV11-3
J gene: TRBJ2-2

CDR3 DNA: TGTGCCAGCAGTTATAGCGGGGGGGTTCAAGAGCAGTACTTC
CDR3 protein: CASSYSGGVQEQYF
D gene: TRBD2
clone size: .
V gene: TRBV6-6
J gene: TRBJ2-7

CDR3 DNA: TGTGCCAGCAGCCTTGGCGGGACTAGCATTTACGAGCAGTACTTC
CDR3 protein: CASSLGGTSIYEQYF
D gene: TRBD2
clone size: .
V gene: TRBV7-6
J gene: TRBJ2-7

CDR3 DNA: TGTGCCAGTAGCTTGGGATTGTCGCAGTACTTC
CDR3 protein: CASSLGLSQYF
D gene: .
clone size: .
V gene: TRBV19
J gene: TRBJ2-7

CDR3 DNA: TGTGCCAGTAACACCGACAGCACCGTTAACTATGGCTACACCTTC
CDR3 protein: CASNTDSTVNYGYTF
D gene: .
clone size: .
V gene: TRBV19
J gene: TRBJ1-2

CDR3 DNA: TGCGCCAGCGGGACAGGGGAGATTGACACTGAAGCTTTCTTT
CDR3 protein: CASGTGEIDTEAFF
D gene: TRBD1
clone size: .
V gene: TRBV5-1
J gene: TRBJ1-1

CDR3 DNA: TGTGCCAGCAGGGGGCCTCTGGCTAGCGGTATCACCGGGGAGCTGTTTTTT
CDR3 protein: CASRGPLASGITGELFF
D gene: TRBD2
clone size: .
V gene: TRBV7-2
J gene: TRBJ2-2

CDR3 DNA: TGTGCCAGCAAACGGGAGCTTTGGAATGAGCAGTTCTTC
CDR3 protein: CASKRELWNEQFF
D gene: .
clone size: .
V gene: TRBV6-5
J gene: TRBJ2-1

CDR3 DNA: TGCGCCAGCAGCTTGGGAAGGGGGGGGAGCACAGATACGCAGTATTTT
CDR3 protein: CASSLGRGGSTDTQYF
D gene: .
clone size: .
V gene: TRBV5-1
J gene: TRBJ2-3

CDR3 DNA: TGTGCCAGCAGCTTAGGGCGGGAGAGATCCTACGAGCAGTACTTC
CDR3 protein: CASSLGRERSYEQYF
D gene: TRBD2
clone size: .
V gene: TRBV7-2
J gene: TRBJ2-7

CDR3 DNA: TGTGCCAGCAGCTTATCCAGCGGGACCTACAATGAGCAGTTCTTC
CDR3 protein: CASSLSSGTYNEQFF
D gene: TRBD2
clone size: .
V gene: TRBV5-4
J gene: TRBJ2-1

CDR3 DNA: TGTGCCAGCAGTTCTTACAAGGGACTCCTCGACGAGCAGTACTTC
CDR3 protein: CASSSYKGLLDEQYF
D gene: .
clone size: .
V gene: TRBV6-5
J gene: TRBJ2-7

CDR3 DNA: TGTGCCTCAGGGTTCAATGAGCAGTTCTTC
CDR3 protein: CASGFNEQFF
D gene: .
clone size: .
V gene: TRBV19
J gene: TRBJ2-1

CDR3 DNA: TGTGCTGTGACTAGCGGAAGCCCAGATACGCAGTATTTT
CDR3 protein: CAVTSGSPDTQYF
D gene: TRBD2
clone size: .
V gene: TRBV30
J gene: TRBJ2-3

CDR3 DNA: TGTGCCAGCAGGCCAACAGGGGGCTCAAGACTTGAGCAGTTCTTC
CDR3 protein: CASRPTGGSRLEQFF
D gene: TRBD1
clone size: .
V gene: TRBV7-2
J gene: TRBJ2-1

CDR3 DNA: TGTGCCAGCAGTTATTTAGCGACAGGTACTAGTGAAGCTTTCTTT
CDR3 protein: CASSYLATGTSEAFF
D gene: .
clone size: .
V gene: TRBV6-6
J gene: TRBJ1-1

CDR3 DNA: TGCAGCGCCGGAGGGCAGCTACTCACAGATACGCAGTATTTT
CDR3 protein: CSAGGQLLTDTQYF
D gene: .
clone size: .
V gene: TRBV29-1
J gene: TRBJ2-3

CDR3 DNA: TGTGCCAGCACGTCTGGGGGACCCTACGAGCAGTACTTC
CDR3 protein: CASTSGGPYEQYF
D gene: .
clone size: .
V gene: TRBV28
J gene: TRBJ2-7

CDR3 DNA: TGTGCCAGCAGTAAGAGACAGGGGGGGGCCCACGAGCAGTACTTC
CDR3 protein: CASSKRQGGAHEQYF
D gene: TRBD1
clone size: .
V gene: TRBV25-1
J gene: TRBJ2-7

CDR3 DNA: TGTGCCAGCAGGCCGAGGGGGGCCCAACAAGAGACCCAGTACTTC
CDR3 protein: CASRPRGAQQETQYF
D gene: .
clone size: .
V gene: TRBV5-6
J gene: TRBJ2-5

CDR3 DNA: TGTGCCAGCAGCTTGGCCTTGGCTAGCAGCCAAGAGACCCAGTACTTC
CDR3 protein: CASSLALASSQETQYF
D gene: .
clone size: .
V gene: TRBV5-4
J gene: TRBJ2-5

CDR3 DNA: TGTGCCAGCAGCTTGGTCGATAACCCCTACGAGCAGTACTTC
CDR3 protein: CASSLVDNPYEQYF
D gene: .
clone size: .
V gene: TRBV4-2
J gene: TRBJ2-7

CDR3 DNA: TGTGCCAGCAGGGGTATCAATCAGCCCCAGCATTTT
CDR3 protein: CASRGINQPQHF
D gene: .
clone size: once
V gene: TRBV27
J gene: TRBJ1-5

CDR3 DNA: TGTGCCAGCAGCTTGCCCATGGACAGGGGAAGCACAGATACGCAGTATTTT
CDR3 protein: CASSLPMDRGSTDTQYF
D gene: .
clone size: once
V gene: TRBV12-1
J gene: TRBJ2-3

CDR3 DNA: TGTGCCATCAGTGACCCGACTAGCGGTACAGACAATGAGCAGTTCTTC
CDR3 protein: CAISDPTSGTDNEQFF
D gene: TRBD2
clone size: once
V gene: TRBV10-3
J gene: TRBJ2-1

CDR3 DNA: TGTGCCAGCAGTAGTCGTAACTATGGCTACACCTTC
CDR3 protein: CASSSRNYGYTF
D gene: .
clone size: .
V gene: TRBV6-1
J gene: TRBJ1-2

CDR3 DNA: TGTGCCAGCAGAACTAGCGGGACGAAAGATACGCAGTATTTT
CDR3 protein: CASRTSGTKDTQYF
D gene: TRBD2
clone size: .
V gene: TRBV2
J gene: TRBJ2-3

CDR3 DNA: TGTGCCAGCAGCTTAGATGTCGGGAGTTATTATGAGCAGTTCTTC
CDR3 protein: CASSLDVGSYYEQFF
D gene: .
clone size: .
V gene: TRBV11-2
J gene: TRBJ2-1